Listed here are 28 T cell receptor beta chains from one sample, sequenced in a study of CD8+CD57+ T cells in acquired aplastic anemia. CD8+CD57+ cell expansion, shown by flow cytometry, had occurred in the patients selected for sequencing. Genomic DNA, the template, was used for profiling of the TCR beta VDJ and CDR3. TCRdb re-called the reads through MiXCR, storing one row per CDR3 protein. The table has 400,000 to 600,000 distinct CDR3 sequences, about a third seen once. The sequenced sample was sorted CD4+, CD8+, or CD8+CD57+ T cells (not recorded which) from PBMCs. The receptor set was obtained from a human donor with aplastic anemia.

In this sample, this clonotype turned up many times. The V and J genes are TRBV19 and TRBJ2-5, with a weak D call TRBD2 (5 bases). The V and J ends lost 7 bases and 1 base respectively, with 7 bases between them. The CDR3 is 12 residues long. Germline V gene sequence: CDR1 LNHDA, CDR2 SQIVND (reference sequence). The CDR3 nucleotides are TGTGCCAGTACGGACTTCCAAGAGACCCAGTACTTC. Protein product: CASTDFQETQYF.

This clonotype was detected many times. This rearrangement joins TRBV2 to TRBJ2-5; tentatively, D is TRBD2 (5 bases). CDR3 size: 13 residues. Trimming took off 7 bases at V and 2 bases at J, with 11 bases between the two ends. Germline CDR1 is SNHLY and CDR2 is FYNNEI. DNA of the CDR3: TGTGCCAGCAATTCCCGGGATCAAGAGACCCAGTACTTC. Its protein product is CASNSRDQETQYF.

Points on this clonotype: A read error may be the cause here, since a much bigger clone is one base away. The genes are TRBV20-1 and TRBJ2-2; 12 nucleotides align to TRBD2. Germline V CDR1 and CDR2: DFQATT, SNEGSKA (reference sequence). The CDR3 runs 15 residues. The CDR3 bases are TGCGGTGCCGCAAGCGGACTAGCGGGGACCGGGGAGCTGTTTTTT. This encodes CGAASGLAGTGELFF.

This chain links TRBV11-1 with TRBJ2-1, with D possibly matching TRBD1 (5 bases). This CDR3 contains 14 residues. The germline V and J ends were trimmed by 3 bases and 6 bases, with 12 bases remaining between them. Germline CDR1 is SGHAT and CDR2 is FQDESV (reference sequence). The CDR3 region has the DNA TGTGCCAGCAGCTTGGGGCTCTACGCCAATGAGCAGTTCTTC. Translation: CASSLGLYANEQFF.

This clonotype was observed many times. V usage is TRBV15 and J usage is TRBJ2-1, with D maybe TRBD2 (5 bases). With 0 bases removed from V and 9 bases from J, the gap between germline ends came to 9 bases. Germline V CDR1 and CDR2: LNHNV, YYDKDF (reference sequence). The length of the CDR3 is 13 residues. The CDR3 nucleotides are TGTGCCACCAGCAGAGAGGTCGCGGGTGAGCAGTTCTTC. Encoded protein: CATSREVAGEQFF. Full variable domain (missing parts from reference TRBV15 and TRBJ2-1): DAMVIQNPRYQVTQFGKPVTLSCSQTLNHNVMYWYQQKSSQAPKLLFHYYDKDFNNEADTPDNFQSRRPNTSFCFLDIRSPGLGDTAMYLCATSREVAGEQFFGPGTRLTVL.

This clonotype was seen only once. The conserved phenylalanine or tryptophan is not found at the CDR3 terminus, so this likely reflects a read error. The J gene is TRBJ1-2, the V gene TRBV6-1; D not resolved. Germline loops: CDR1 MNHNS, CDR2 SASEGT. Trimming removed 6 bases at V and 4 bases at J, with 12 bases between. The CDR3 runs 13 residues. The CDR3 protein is CASRDGLGYGYTS. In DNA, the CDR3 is TGTGCCAGCAGGGACGGACTAGGCTATGGCTACACCTCC.

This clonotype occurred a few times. The CDR3 DNA follows: TGCGCCAGCAGCCAAGATCACAGCAGGCTATATGGCTACACCTTC. The encoded protein is CASSQDHSRLYGYTF. The chain links TRBV4-3 to TRBJ1-2; D gene ambiguous. Germline V gives CDR1 LGHNA, CDR2 YSLEER. The CDR3 runs 15 residues. Trimming removed 0 bases at V and 5 bases at J, with 13 bases between.

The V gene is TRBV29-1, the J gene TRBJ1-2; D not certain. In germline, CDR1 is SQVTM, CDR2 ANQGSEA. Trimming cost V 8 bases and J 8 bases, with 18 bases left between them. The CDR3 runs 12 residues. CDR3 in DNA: TGCAGCTTAGATCCGGTGGTAAAGGGCTACACCTTC. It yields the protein CSLDPVVKGYTF.

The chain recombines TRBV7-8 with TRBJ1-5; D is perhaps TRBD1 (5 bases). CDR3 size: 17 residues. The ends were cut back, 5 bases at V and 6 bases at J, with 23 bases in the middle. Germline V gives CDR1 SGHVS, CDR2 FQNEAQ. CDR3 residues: CASSASPKGKMSQPQHF. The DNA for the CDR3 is TGTGCCAGCAGCGCTAGCCCCAAGGGGAAGATGAGTCAGCCCCAGCATTTT.

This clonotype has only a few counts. The DNA of the CDR3 is TGTGCCAGCAGCGTAACTGAGTCTGGAAACACCATATATTTT. Residues: CASSVTESGNTIYF. This chain uses TRBV9 with TRBJ1-3, with unresolved D. The ends were cut back, 1 base at V and 1 base at J, with 6 bases in the middle. Germline V gives CDR1 SGDLS, CDR2 YYNGEE. The CDR3 consists of 14 residues.

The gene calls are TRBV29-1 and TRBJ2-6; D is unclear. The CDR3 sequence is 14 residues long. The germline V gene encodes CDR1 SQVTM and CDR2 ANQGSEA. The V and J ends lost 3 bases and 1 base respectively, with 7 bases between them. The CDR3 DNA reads TGCAGCGTTGACACGTTGTCTGGGGCCAACGTCCTGACTTTC. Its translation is CSVDTLSGANVLTF.

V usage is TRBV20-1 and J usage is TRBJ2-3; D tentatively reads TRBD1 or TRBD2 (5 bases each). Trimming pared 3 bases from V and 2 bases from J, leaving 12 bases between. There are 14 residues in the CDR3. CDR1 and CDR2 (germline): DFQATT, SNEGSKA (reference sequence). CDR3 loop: CSASGDPITDTQYF. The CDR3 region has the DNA TGCAGTGCTAGCGGGGACCCTATCACAGATACGCAGTATTTT.

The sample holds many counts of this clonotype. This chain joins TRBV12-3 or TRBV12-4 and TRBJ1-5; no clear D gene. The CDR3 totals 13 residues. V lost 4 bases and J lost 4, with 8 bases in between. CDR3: CASSYDWNQPQHF. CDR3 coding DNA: TGTGCCAGCAGTTACGACTGGAATCAGCCCCAGCATTTT.

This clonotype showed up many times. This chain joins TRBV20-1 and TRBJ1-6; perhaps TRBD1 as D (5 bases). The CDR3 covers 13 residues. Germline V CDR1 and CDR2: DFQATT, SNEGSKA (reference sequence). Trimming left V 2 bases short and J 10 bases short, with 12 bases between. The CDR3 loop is CSARRAWGSPLHF. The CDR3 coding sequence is TGCAGTGCTAGAAGAGCCTGGGGCTCACCCCTCCACTTT.

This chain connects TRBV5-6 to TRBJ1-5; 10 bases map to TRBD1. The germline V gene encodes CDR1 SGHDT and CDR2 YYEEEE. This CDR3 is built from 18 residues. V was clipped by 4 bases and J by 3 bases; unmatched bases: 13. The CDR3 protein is CASSNTGQGTYVNQPQHF. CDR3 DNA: TGTGCCAGCAGCAACACGGGACAGGGGACGTATGTCAATCAGCCCCAGCATTTT.

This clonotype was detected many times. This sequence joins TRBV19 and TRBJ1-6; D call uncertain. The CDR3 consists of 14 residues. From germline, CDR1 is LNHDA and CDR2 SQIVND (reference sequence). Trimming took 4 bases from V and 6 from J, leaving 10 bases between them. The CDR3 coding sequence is TGTGCCAGTAGTACCAACCGGGCTAATTCACCCCTCCACTTT. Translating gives CASSTNRANSPLHF.

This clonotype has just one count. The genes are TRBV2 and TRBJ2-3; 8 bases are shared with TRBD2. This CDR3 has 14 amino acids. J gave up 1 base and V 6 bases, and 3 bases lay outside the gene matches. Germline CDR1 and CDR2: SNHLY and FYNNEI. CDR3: CASRVSGGTDTQYF. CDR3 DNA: TGTGCCAGCAGGGTTAGCGGGGGCACAGATACGCAGTATTTT. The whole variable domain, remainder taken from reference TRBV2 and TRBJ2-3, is EPEVTQTPSHQVTQMGQEVILRCVPISNHLYFYWYRQILGQKVEFLVSFYNNEISEKSEIFDDQFSVERPDGSNFTLKIRSTKLEDSAMYFCASRVSGGTDTQYFGPGTRLTVL.

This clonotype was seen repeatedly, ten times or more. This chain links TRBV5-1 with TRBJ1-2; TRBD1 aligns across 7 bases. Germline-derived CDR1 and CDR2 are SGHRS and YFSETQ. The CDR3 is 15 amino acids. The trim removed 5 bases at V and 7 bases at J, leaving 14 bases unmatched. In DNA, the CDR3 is TGCGCCAGCAGAAAGCAGGGGGTGGATTCGGGTGGCTACACCTTC. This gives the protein CASRKQGVDSGGYTF.

The CDR3 region is CASSLVAGSNEQFF. The DNA of the CDR3 is TGTGCCAGCAGCTTAGTGGCAGGGTCGAATGAGCAGTTCTTC. V is TRBV2 and J is TRBJ2-1, with D perhaps TRBD1 (5 bases). The CDR3 covers 14 residues. The germline V gene encodes CDR1 SNHLY and CDR2 FYNNEI. The V end lost 6 bases, the J end lost 7 bases, and 16 bases lay between the germline ends.

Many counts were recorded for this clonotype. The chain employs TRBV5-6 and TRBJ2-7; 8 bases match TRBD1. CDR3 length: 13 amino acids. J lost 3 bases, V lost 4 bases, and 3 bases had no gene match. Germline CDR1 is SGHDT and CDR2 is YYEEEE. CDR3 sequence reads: CASSRDRNYEQYF. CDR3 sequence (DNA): TGTGCCAGCAGCCGGGACAGGAACTACGAGCAGTACTTC.

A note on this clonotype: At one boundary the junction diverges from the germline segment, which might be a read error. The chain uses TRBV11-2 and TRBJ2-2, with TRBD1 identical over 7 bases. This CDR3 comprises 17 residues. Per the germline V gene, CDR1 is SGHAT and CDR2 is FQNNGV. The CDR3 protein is CASSILGRGSNTGELLF. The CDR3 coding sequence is TGTGCCAGCAGCATATTAGGCAGGGGGTCGAACACCGGGGAGCTGCTTTTT.

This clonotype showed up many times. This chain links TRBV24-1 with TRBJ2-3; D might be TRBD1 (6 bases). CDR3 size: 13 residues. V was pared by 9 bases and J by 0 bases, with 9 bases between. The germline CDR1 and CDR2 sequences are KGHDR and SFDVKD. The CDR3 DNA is TGTGCCACCGCCGGACAGAGCACAGATACGCAGTATTTT. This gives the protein CATAGQSTDTQYF.

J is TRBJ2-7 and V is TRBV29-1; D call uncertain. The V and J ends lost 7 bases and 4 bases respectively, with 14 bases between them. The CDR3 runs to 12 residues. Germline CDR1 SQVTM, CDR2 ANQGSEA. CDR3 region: CSASSAEYEQYF. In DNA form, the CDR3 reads TGCAGCGCCAGCAGCGCCGAATACGAGCAGTACTTC.

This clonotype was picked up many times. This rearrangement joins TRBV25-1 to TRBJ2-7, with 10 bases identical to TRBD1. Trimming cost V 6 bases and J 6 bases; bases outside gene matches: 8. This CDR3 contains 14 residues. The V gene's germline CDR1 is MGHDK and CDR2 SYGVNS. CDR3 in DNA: TGTGCCAGCAGCCGGACAGGGGGAGGCAGCGAGCAGTACTTC. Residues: CASSRTGGGSEQYF.

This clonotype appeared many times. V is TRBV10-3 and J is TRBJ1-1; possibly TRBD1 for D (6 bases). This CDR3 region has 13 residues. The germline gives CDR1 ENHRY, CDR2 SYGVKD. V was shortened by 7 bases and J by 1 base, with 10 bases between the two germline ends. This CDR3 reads CAITQGQNTEAFF. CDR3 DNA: TGTGCCATCACTCAGGGGCAGAACACTGAAGCTTTCTTT.

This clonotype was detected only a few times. CDR3 sequence reads: CASSPSSGVREKLFF. The CDR3 DNA is TGTGCCAGCAGCCCATCTTCAGGGGTTCGGGAAAAACTGTTTTTT. The chain has TRBV2 and TRBJ1-4, with D possibly being TRBD1 (6 bases). The ends were cut back, 6 bases at V and 8 bases at J, with 19 bases in the middle. The CDR3 is 15 residues long. CDR1 is SNHLY and CDR2 is FYNNEI in the germline V gene. The full variable domain, in which reference TRBV2 and TRBJ1-4 provide the parts outside the CDR3, is EPEVTQTPSHQVTQMGQEVILRCVPISNHLYFYWYRQILGQKVEFLVSFYNNEISEKSEIFDDQFSVERPDGSNFTLKIRSTKLEDSAMYFCASSPSSGVREKLFFGSGTQLSVL.

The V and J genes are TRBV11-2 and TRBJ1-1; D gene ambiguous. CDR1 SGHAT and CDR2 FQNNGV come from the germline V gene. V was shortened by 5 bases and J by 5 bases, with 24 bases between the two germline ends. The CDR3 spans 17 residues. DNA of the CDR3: TGTGCCAGCAGCCCCACCAGATTTGGAGGGTTGGGTACTGAAGCTTTCTTT. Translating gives CASSPTRFGGLGTEAFF. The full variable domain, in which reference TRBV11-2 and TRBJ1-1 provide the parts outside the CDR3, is EAGVAQSPRYKIIEKRQSVAFWCNPISGHATLYWYQQILGQGPKLLIQFQNNGVVDDSQLPKDRFSAERLKGVDSTLKIQPAKLEDSAVYLCASSPTRFGGLGTEAFFGQGTRLTVV.

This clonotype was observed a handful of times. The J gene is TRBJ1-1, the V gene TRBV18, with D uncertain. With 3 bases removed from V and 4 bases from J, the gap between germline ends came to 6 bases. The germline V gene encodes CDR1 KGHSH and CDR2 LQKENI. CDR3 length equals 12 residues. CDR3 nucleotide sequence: TGTGCCAGCTCACCCTCTGCCACTGAAGCTTTCTTT. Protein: CASSPSATEAFF.